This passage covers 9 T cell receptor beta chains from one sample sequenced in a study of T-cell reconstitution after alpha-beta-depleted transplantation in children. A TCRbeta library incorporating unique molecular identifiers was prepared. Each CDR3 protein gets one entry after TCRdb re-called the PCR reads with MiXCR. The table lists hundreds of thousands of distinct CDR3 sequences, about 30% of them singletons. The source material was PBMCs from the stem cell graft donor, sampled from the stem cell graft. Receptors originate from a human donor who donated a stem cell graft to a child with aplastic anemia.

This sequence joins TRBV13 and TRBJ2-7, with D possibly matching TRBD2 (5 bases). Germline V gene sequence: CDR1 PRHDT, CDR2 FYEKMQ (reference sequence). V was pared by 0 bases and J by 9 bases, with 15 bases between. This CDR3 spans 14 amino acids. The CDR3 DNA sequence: TGTGCCAGCAGCTTAGGCCCCCGGGCCGAGGGGCAGTACTTC. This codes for CASSLGPRAEGQYF.

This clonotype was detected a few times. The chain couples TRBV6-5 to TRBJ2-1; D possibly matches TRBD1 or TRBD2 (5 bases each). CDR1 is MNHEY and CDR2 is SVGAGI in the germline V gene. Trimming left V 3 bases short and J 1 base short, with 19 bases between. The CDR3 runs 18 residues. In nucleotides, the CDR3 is TGTGCCAGCAGTTATTCAACACTCATTGGGGGATCCTACAATGAGCAGTTCTTC. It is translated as CASSYSTLIGGSYNEQFF.

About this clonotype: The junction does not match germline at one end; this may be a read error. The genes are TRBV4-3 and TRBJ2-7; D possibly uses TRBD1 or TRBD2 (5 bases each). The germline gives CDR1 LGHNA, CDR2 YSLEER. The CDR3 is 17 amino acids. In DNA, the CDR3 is TGCACCAGCAGCCAAGATAGGGGTCGAGGGATAGCCTACGAGCAGTACTTC. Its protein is CTSSQDRGRGIAYEQYF.

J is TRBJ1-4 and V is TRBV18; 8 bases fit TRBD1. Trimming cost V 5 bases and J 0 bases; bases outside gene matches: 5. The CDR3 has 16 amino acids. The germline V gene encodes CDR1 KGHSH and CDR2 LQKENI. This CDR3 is CASSSAQGATNEKLFF. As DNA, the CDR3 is TGTGCCAGCTCATCGGCACAGGGGGCAACTAATGAAAAACTGTTTTTT.

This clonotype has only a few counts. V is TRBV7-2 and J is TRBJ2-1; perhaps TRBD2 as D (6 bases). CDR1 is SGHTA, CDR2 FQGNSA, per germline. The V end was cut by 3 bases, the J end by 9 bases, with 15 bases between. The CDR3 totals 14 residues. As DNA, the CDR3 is TGTGCCAGCAGCTTGGGACTCTTTGGGGGTGAGCAGTTCTTC. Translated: CASSLGLFGGEQFF.

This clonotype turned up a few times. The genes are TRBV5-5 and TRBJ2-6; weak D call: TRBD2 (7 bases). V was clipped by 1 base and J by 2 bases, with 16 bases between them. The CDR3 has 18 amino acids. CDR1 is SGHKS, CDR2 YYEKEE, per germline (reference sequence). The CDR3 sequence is CASSLMTAGAPGANVLTF. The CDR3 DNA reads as TGTGCCAGCAGCTTGATGACGGCGGGGGCGCCTGGGGCCAACGTCCTGACTTTC.

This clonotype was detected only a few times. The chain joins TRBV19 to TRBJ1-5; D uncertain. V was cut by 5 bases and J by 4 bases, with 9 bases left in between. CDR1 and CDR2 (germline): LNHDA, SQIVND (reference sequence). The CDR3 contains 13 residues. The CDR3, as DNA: TGTGCCAGTAGTGGTACAGAAAATCAGCCCCAGCATTTT. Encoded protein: CASSGTENQPQHF.

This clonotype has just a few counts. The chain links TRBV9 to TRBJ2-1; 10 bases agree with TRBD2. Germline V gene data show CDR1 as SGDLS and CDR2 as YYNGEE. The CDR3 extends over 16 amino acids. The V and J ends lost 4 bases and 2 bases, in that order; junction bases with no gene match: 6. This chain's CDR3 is CASSPLAGAAYNEQFF. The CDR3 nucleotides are TGTGCCAGCAGCCCCCTAGCGGGAGCGGCCTACAATGAGCAGTTCTTC.

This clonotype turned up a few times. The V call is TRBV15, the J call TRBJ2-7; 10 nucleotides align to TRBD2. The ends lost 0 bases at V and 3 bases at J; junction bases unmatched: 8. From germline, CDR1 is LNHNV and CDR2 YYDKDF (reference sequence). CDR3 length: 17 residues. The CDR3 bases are TGTGCCACCAGCAGAGATTGGGGGACTAGCGCTTTCTACGAGCAGTACGTC. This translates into CATSRDWGTSAFYEQYV.